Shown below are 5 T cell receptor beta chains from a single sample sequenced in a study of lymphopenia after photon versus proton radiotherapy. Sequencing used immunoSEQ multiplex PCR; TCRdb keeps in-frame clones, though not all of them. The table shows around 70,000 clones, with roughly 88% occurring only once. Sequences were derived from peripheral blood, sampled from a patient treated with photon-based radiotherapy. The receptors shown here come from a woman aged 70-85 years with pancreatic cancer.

CDR3 nucleotides: TGTGCCAGCAGTTTGTACACAGGTCCAGATACGCAGTATTTT. The encoded protein is CASSLYTGPDTQYF. The V gene is TRBV28, the J gene TRBJ2-3, with D maybe TRBD1 (5 bases). V was clipped by 3 bases and J by 4 bases, with 11 bases between them. CDR1 MDHEN and CDR2 SYDVKM come from the germline V gene. CDR3 length equals 14 residues.

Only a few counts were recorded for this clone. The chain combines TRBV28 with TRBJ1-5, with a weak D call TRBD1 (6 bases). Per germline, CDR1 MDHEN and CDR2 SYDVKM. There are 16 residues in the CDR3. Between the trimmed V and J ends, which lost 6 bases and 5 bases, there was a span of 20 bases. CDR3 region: CASRSFSTGTYQPQHF. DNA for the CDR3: TGTGCCAGCAGGTCTTTCTCAACAGGGACGTATCAGCCCCAGCATTTT.

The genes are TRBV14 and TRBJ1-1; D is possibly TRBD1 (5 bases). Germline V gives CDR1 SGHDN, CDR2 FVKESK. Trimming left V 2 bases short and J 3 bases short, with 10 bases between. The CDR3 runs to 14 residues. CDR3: CASSQTRAHTEAFF. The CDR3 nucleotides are TGTGCCAGCAGCCAAACCAGGGCACACACTGAAGCTTTCTTT.

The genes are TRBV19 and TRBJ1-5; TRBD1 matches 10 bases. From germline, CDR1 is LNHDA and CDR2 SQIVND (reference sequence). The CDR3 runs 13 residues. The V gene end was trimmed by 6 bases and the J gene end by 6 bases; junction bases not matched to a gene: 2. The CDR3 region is CASSGDRGQPQHF. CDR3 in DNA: TGTGCCAGTAGCGGGGACAGGGGTCAGCCCCAGCATTTT.

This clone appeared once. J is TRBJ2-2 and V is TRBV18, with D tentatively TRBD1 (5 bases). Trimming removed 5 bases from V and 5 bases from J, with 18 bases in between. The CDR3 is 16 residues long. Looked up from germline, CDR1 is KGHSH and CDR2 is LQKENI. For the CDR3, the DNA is TGTGCCAGCTCAGGGGCCCCTGACCGCCGGACCGGGGAGCTGTTTTTT. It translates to CASSGAPDRRTGELFF.